The TCR beta chain under discussion was sequenced for a study of T cell repertoires in cytomegalovirus infection. Study overall: Indications of both CMV infection and matching HLA type were provided by public TCR beta signatures.

TCRdb analysed the reads with MiXCR anew, one entry per CDR3 protein. The sample includes approximately 490,000 distinct CDR3 sequences, approximately 11% seen only once; the top ten take around 9.6%. CDR1 is SGHVS and CDR2 is FNYEAQ in the germline V gene. The CDR3 consists of 14 residues. V dropped 1 base and J dropped 4 bases, with 9 bases sitting between them. With respect to this clonotype: The target antigen is unknown.

The study's findings and limits: The ex vivo response was dominated by HLA-C-restricted CMV-specific TCR beta clonotypes. People with CMV and the relevant HLA were identified by cumulative public TCR beta family frequency.

The receptor's source is a human donor in good health (CMV status not recorded). Some clones in this sample may be carry-over from other donors' samples. The source material was PBMCs. V is TRBV7-6 and J is TRBJ2-3, with D uncertain. The CDR3 nucleotides are TGTGCCAGCAGCTTAGTAACCTCAGCAGATACGCAGTATTTT. This gives the protein CASSLVTSADTQYF.